This T cell receptor beta chain was recorded in a study of shared T cell receptors in the human thymus. Profiled with immunoSEQ multiplex PCR; TCRdb holds only in-frame clones, not every one. The data show about 660,000 clones, around 87% seen once. The CDR3 is 12 residues long. Trimming removed 0 bases at V and 4 bases at J, with 3 bases between. The germline V gene has CDR1 SGDLS and CDR2 YYNGEE. To note about this clone: The same CDR3 arises from other DNA sequences in this sample as well.

These data were also filed under a second study, of human thymus T cells. That work contributes: Donation came from healthy Finnish infants having corrective surgery for congenital heart defects. Thymus pieces cut out during corrective heart surgery were the tissue that was used. Thymic and blood repertoires seemed to favor certain V and J genes.

The sequenced sample consisted of thymocytes. The sequence was collected from a boy under two years old with a congenital heart defect. J is TRBJ2-3 and V is TRBV9; D remains unclear. CDR3 sequence reads: CASSVASDTQYF. The DNA for the CDR3 is TGTGCCAGCAGCGTAGCTTCAGATACGCAGTATTTT.